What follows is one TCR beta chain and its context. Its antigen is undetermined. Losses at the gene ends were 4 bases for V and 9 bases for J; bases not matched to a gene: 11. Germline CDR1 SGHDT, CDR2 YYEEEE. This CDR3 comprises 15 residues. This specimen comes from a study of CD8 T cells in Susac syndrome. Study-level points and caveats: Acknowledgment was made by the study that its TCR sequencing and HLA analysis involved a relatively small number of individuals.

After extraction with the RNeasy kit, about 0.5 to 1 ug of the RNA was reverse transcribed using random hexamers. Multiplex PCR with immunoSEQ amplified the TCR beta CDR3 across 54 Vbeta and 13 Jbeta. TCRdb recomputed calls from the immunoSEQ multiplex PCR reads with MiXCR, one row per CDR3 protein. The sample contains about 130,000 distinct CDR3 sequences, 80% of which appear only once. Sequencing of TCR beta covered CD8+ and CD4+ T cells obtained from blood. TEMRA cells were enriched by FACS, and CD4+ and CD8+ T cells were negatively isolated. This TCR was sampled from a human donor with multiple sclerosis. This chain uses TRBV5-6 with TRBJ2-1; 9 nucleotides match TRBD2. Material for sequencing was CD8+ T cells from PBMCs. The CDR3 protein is CASSPWAGGLTEQFF. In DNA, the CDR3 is TGTGCCAGCAGCCCTTGGGCGGGAGGGTTAACTGAGCAGTTCTTC.